One and the same sample provided the 13 T cell receptor beta chains below, sequenced in a study of regulatory T cells in long-lasting Graves disease. Time point noted: newly diagnosed GD, antithyroid drugs for less than 3 months. Construction of the TCR library relied on RNA isolated from PBMCs. According to the study, TCR beta libraries were built with iRepertoire HTBI primers and CDR3-region Arm-PCR. One entry per CDR3 protein results from TCRdb running MiXCR on the multiplex PCR reads. The sample includes roughly 610,000 distinct CDR3 sequences, roughly 15% of them seen just once. This sample also belongs to another study, concerning T cells in Graves' hyperthyroidism and ophthalmopathy.

The input for sequencing was peripheral blood mononuclear cells (PBMCs), taken at new diagnosis, from a patient treated with antithyroid drugs. These receptors were taken from a man younger than 30 with Graves disease.

This clonotype has at least ten counts. The chain employs TRBV11-2 and TRBJ2-4; possibly TRBD2 for D (6 bases). Germline V gives CDR1 SGHAT, CDR2 FQNNGV. The length of the CDR3 is 16 residues. The germline V and J ends were trimmed by 4 bases and 1 base, with 14 bases remaining between them. The CDR3 coding sequence is TGTGCCAGCAGCTCCCTCGGGAGAGGGGCCAAAAACATTCAGTACTTC. Its translation: CASSSLGRGAKNIQYF. Variable domain in full (rest from reference TRBV11-2 and TRBJ2-4): EAGVAQSPRYKIIEKRQSVAFWCNPISGHATLYWYQQILGQGPKLLIQFQNNGVVDDSQLPKDRFSAERLKGVDSTLKIQPAKLEDSAVYLCASSSLGRGAKNIQYFGAGTRLSVL.

Note on this clonotype: This sequence may be a read error, since a much larger clone differs from it by one base. V and J are TRBV28 and TRBJ2-7; either TRBD1 or TRBD2 may supply D (5 bases each). V was clipped by 4 bases and J by 3 bases, with 16 bases between them. Germline loops: CDR1 MDHEN, CDR2 SYDVKM. The CDR3 totals 15 residues. CDR3 coding DNA: TGTGCCAGCAGTTCGCCCACCCCGGGGCGCTACGAGCAGTACTTC. Translated: CASSSPTPGRYEQYF.

This clonotype was found many times. This sequence joins TRBV14 and TRBJ1-2; a possible D gene is TRBD1 (5 bases). Per the germline V gene, CDR1 is SGHDN and CDR2 is FVKESK. With 7 bases removed from V and 3 bases from J, the gap between germline ends came to 12 bases. This CDR3 has 13 amino acids. CDR3 sequence reads: CASNFGDDYGYTF. The CDR3 DNA is TGTGCCAGCAACTTCGGGGACGACTATGGCTACACCTTC.

The genes are TRBV25-1 and TRBJ2-1; D perhaps matches TRBD2 (5 bases). The germline V and J ends were trimmed by 10 bases and 3 bases, with 7 bases remaining between them. Germline V lookup: CDR1 MGHDK, CDR2 SYGVNS. The length of the CDR3 is 11 residues. In nucleotides, the CDR3 is TGTGCCACCGCGGGCTACAATGAGCAGTTCTTC. Its protein is CATAGYNEQFF.

This clonotype has a count of ten or more. V is TRBV12-3 or TRBV12-4 and J is TRBJ1-5; TRBD1 agrees at 7 bases. The trim removed 3 bases at V and 6 bases at J, leaving 5 bases unmatched. The CDR3 is 14 residues long. The CDR3: CASSFKGAGQPQHF. CDR3 coding DNA: TGTGCCAGCAGTTTTAAGGGGGCGGGTCAGCCCCAGCATTTT.

With regard to this clonotype: A far larger clone is a single base away, which makes a read error likely. CDR3 bases: TGTGCCAGCAGCCACAACTATTCCTACGAGCAGTACTTC. It codes for CASSHNYSYEQYF. The chain uses TRBV11-3 and TRBJ2-7; the D is unclear. Germline CDR1 SGHNT, CDR2 YENEEA. Trimming removed 5 bases from V and 1 base from J, with 9 bases in between. This CDR3 region has 13 residues. Looking up the rest from reference TRBV11-3 and TRBJ2-7 gives the full variable domain: EAGVVQSPRYKIIEKKQPVAFWCNPISGHNTLYWYLQNLGQGPELLIRYENEEAVDDSQLPKDRFSAERLKGVDSTLKIQPAELGDSAVYLCASSHNYSYEQYFGPGTRLTVT.

The sample holds a few counts of this clonotype. CDR3 in DNA: TGTGCCAGCAGCTTACGAGCGGGGGACAATCCGGCCTACAATGAGCAGTTCTTC. Translated, it gives CASSLRAGDNPAYNEQFF. V usage is TRBV5-5 and J usage is TRBJ2-1; 8 nucleotides line up with TRBD2. This CDR3 spans 18 amino acids. CDR1 and CDR2 from the germline V gene are SGHKS and YYEKEE (reference sequence). The J segment lost 2 bases and the V segment lost 2 bases, leaving 12 bases of the junction unmatched.

The chain joins TRBV29-1 to TRBJ2-3; D gene uncertain. The length of the CDR3 is 15 residues. Germline V gives CDR1 SQVTM, CDR2 ANQGSEA. V was shortened by 1 base and J by 4 bases, with 15 bases between the two germline ends. CDR3 sequence reads: CSVEGEGKPPDTQYF. The CDR3 nucleotides read TGCAGCGTTGAAGGAGAAGGAAAGCCGCCAGATACGCAGTATTTT.

As regards this clonotype: With a much larger clone just one base away, this may be a read error. The chain is built from TRBV2 and TRBJ2-7, with 7 nucleotides matching TRBD1. The ends lost 6 bases at V and 7 bases at J; junction bases unmatched: 24. CDR3 length: 18 amino acids. Per the germline V gene, CDR1 is SNHLY and CDR2 is FYNNEI. DNA of the CDR3: TGTGCCAGCAGCTTAGGACCTAAGGGCAGGGGGTGGTACAATGAGCAGTACTTC. It yields the protein CASSLGPKGRGWYNEQYF. Drawing the rest from reference TRBV2 and TRBJ2-7, the complete variable domain is EPEVTQTPSHQVTQMGQEVILRCVPISNHLYFYWYRQILGQKVEFLVSFYNNEISEKSEIFDDQFSVERPDGSNFTLKIRSTKLEDSAMYFCASSLGPKGRGWYNEQYFGPGTRLTVT.

This clonotype has more than one count but fewer than ten. The chain couples TRBV25-1 to TRBJ2-7; maybe TRBD2 (6 bases). This CDR3 is 14 amino acids long. The V gene lost 6 bases and the J gene lost 4 bases, with 16 bases spanning the gap. Per germline, CDR1 MGHDK and CDR2 SYGVNS. This CDR3 reads CASRSGAGLYEQYF. The CDR3 DNA reads as TGTGCCAGCAGATCCGGTGCGGGACTGTACGAGCAGTACTTC.

This clonotype was detected many times. The CDR3 sequence: CASSRGRGTSYEQYF. As DNA, the CDR3 is TGCGCCAGCAGCCGGGGGAGGGGGACATCATACGAGCAGTACTTC. The V call is TRBV5-1, the J call TRBJ2-7, with a weak D call TRBD2 (7 bases). V dropped 4 bases and J dropped 4 bases, with 18 bases sitting between them. This CDR3 spans 15 amino acids. Germline-derived CDR1 and CDR2 are SGHRS and YFSETQ.

This clonotype occurred a few times. The rearrangement joins TRBV7-2 to TRBJ1-2, with D possibly TRBD1 on 6 matching bases. The CDR3 spans 13 residues. CDR1 SGHTA and CDR2 FQGNSA come from the germline V gene. Trimming removed 3 bases at V and 8 bases at J, with 13 bases between. The CDR3 region is CASSFNRVAGYTF. The CDR3 DNA is TGTGCCAGCAGCTTTAACAGGGTCGCCGGCTACACCTTC.

The chain joins TRBV12-5 to TRBJ1-1; possibly TRBD1 for D (6 bases). V dropped 7 bases and J dropped 8 bases, with 17 bases sitting between them. CDR1 LGHNT and CDR2 FRNRAP come from the germline V gene. The CDR3 loop spans 13 amino acids. CDR3 residues: CASASEGGLEAFF. In DNA form, the CDR3 reads TGTGCTAGTGCCTCGGAGGGGGGCCTGGAAGCTTTCTTT.